Listed below are T cell receptor beta chains from one sample, sequenced in a study of T cell repertoires in cytomegalovirus infection. Each CDR3 protein is one row after TCRdb ran MiXCR on the reads. The data contain approximately 290,000 distinct CDR3 sequences, about 25% of them singletons. The specimen was PBMCs. Receptors originate from a human donor in good health (CMV status not recorded). Some clones in this sample may be carry-over from other donors' samples. The CDR3 runs from the conserved cysteine through the conserved F or W. Each record gives: clone size, V gene, D gene, J gene, CDR3 DNA, CDR3 protein. D genes are given only for firm matches. Expanded clones get a size class; other rows say once, few or many, or leave the size out.

many	TRBV7-9	TRBD1	TRBJ2-2	TGTGCCAGCAGCTTGGACAGGGGGCGCGCCGGGGAGCTGTTTTTT	CASSLDRGRAGELFF
-	TRBV20-1	-	TRBJ2-3	TGCAGTGCTAGTTGGGGAGACGGCACAGATACGCAGTATTTT	CSASWGDGTDTQYF
many	TRBV6-1	-	TRBJ1-5	TGTGCCAGCAGAAGCCTAGGGGGGACGGTTAGCAATCAGCCCCAGCATTTT	CASRSLGGTVSNQPQHF
few	TRBV12-3/TRBV12-4	TRBD1	TRBJ2-3	TGTGCCAGCAGTTCAGGGACAGGGGATTTTAAAGATACGCAGTATTTT	CASSSGTGDFKDTQYF
few	TRBV6-6	-	TRBJ1-5	TGTGCCAGCAGAATGACAGATTATAGCAATCAGCCCCAGCATTTT	CASRMTDYSNQPQHF
-	TRBV2	-	TRBJ2-7	TGTGCCAGCAGATTGGCCCGATACGAGCAGTACTTC	CASRLARYEQYF
-	TRBV11-2	-	TRBJ2-3	TGTGCCAGCAGCTCCACATCGGGACCCTCACCTCGCACAGATACGCAGTATTTT	CASSSTSGPSPRTDTQYF
few	TRBV5-1	-	TRBJ2-3	TGCGCCAGCAGAAAGGGTACTGGTCTCGGGGCCGGAGACGGTACGCAGTATTTT	CASRKGTGLGAGDGTQYF
-	TRBV5-1	-	TRBJ2-3	TGCGCCAGCAGCTTCGCCACAGGAGATACGCAGTATTTT	CASSFATGDTQYF
-	TRBV27	-	TRBJ1-6	TGTGCCAGCAGTTTGACCCTGGGGTATAATTCACCCCTCCACTTT	CASSLTLGYNSPLHF
many	TRBV7-2	TRBD1	TRBJ2-7	TGTGCCAGCAGCTTAGTTAGGGGGCCCTACGAGCAGTACTTC	CASSLVRGPYEQYF
few	TRBV7-3	-	TRBJ2-1	TGTGCCAGCAGCCCCGCCGGGACCCCTTACAATGAGCAGTTCTTC	CASSPAGTPYNEQFF
few	TRBV5-4	-	TRBJ2-1	TGTGCCAGCAGCCTGCGGAGGGAAGATGAGCAGTTCTTC	CASSLRREDEQFF
many	TRBV7-3	-	TRBJ2-3	TGTGCCAGCAGCTTATGGGGCACAGATACGCAGTATTTT	CASSLWGTDTQYF
few	TRBV18	TRBD1	TRBJ2-1	TGTGCCAGCTCACAGACAGGGTTCTCCTACAATGAGCAGTTCTTC	CASSQTGFSYNEQFF
-	TRBV18	TRBD2	TRBJ2-3	TGTGCCAGCTCACCACTCCGAGCGGGGGGAACCCTTAATGAGGATACGCAGTATTTT	CASSPLRAGGTLNEDTQYF
-	TRBV6-5	-	TRBJ1-2	TGTGCCAGCAGTTATCGGGGCGGAGGCTTCGATGGCTACACCTTC	CASSYRGGGFDGYTF
few	TRBV6-1	-	TRBJ1-5	TGTGCCAGCAGTGTCAGGGTTTGGGGACAGCCCCAGCATTTT	CASSVRVWGQPQHF
few	TRBV7-2	-	TRBJ2-5	TGTGCCAGCAGCGCCCGGCCTCCCGAGACCCAGTACTTC	CASSARPPETQYF
-	TRBV24-1	TRBD1	TRBJ2-1	TGTGCCACCAGTGACCGGGGACAGGGGAATAATGAGCAGTTCTTC	CATSDRGQGNNEQFF
few	TRBV6-1	-	TRBJ2-2	TGTGCCAGCAGTGAAGCGCTTAGGGTTGGGGAGCTGTTTTTT	CASSEALRVGELFF
many	TRBV11-2	-	TRBJ2-7	TGTGCCAGCCGAGATCCATTCGATTACGAGCAGTACTTC	CASRDPFDYEQYF
few	TRBV12-3/TRBV12-4	TRBD1	TRBJ1-4	TGTGCCAGCAGGCGGACACCCGGGACAGGCCTGGAACTGTTTTTT	CASRRTPGTGLELFF
-	TRBV29-1	TRBD1	TRBJ2-3	TGCAGCGTTGATGGACAGGCCACAGATACGCAGTATTTT	CSVDGQATDTQYF
few	TRBV7-3	-	TRBJ2-1	TGTGCCAGCAGCTTAAGGGGAAGCCCCTACAATGAGCAGTTCTTC	CASSLRGSPYNEQFF
many	TRBV7-2	TRBD2	TRBJ2-5	TGTGCCAGCAGCCCCCAGGGGACTAGCGGGAGAAGGGAGACCCAGTACTTC	CASSPQGTSGRRETQYF
once	TRBV5-4	-	TRBJ2-1	TGTGCCAGCAGCCCGGCGCGGGAAAAAGGCCATGAGCAGTTCTTC	CASSPAREKGHEQFF
-	TRBV6-1	-	TRBJ1-1	TGTGCCAGCAGACCAGACAGCTCAGACACTGAAGCTTTCTTT	CASRPDSSDTEAFF
-	TRBV15	-	TRBJ1-1	TGTGCCACCAGCAGAGATCGAAAGGGGAACACTGAAGCTTTCTTT	CATSRDRKGNTEAFF
few	TRBV20-1	TRBD2	TRBJ2-7	TGCAGTGCTATGTTTGGCGGGGGTACCTACGAGCAGTACTTC	CSAMFGGGTYEQYF
few	TRBV29-1	-	TRBJ2-5	TGCAGCGTTGAAGATCCCGTGATCGGCGAGACCCAGTACTTC	CSVEDPVIGETQYF
-	TRBV5-6	-	TRBJ1-3	TGTGCCAGCAGCTTGTGGGAAGGAAACACCATATATTTT	CASSLWEGNTIYF
-	TRBV5-1	-	TRBJ2-1	TGCGCCAGCAGCTTGACCTTAGGGGACGTCAATGAGCAGTTCTTC	CASSLTLGDVNEQFF
many	TRBV6-2/TRBV6-3	-	TRBJ2-3	TGTGCCAGCAGCCCAGACACCCGAAGCACAGATACGCAGTATTTT	CASSPDTRSTDTQYF